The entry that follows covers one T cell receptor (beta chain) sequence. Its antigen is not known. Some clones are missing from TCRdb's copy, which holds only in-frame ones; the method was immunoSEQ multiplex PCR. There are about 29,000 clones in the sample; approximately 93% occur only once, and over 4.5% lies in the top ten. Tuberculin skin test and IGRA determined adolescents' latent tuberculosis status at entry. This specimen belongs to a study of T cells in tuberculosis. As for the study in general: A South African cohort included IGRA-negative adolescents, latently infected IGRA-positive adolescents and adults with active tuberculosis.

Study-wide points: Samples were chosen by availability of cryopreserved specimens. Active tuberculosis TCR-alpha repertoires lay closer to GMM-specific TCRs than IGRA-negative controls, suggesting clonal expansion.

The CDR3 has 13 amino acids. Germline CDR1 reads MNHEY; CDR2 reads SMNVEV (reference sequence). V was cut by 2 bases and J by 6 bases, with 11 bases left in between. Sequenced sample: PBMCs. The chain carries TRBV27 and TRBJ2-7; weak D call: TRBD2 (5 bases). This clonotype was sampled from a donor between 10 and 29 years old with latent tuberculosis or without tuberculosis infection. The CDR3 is CASSLEGRGEQYF. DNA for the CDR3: TGTGCCAGCAGTTTAGAGGGTCGGGGCGAGCAGTACTTC.